A single sample gave rise to the 25 T cell receptor beta chains below, sequenced in a study of cytomegalovirus exposure and HLA in healthy donors. A multiplex PCR was run with 60 Vbeta primers and 13 Jbeta primers. TCRdb's table, derived via immunoSEQ multiplex PCR, lists solely in-frame clones and lacks some. Altogether over 100,000 clones are present, approximately 80% being singletons, with the ten largest covering around 2.2%. Sequencing was performed on PBMCs. The receptors originated from a woman in her twenties or thirties in good health and CMV-seronegative.

This clone was recorded a few times. The chain joins TRBV7-2 to TRBJ1-3; tentative D call: TRBD1 (6 bases). The CDR3 contains 15 residues. Germline V gene sequence: CDR1 SGHTA, CDR2 FQGNSA. Trimming pared 0 bases from V and 4 bases from J, leaving 10 bases between. Here the CDR3 reads CASSLAAGAGNTIYF. Here the CDR3 DNA reads TGTGCCAGCAGCTTAGCGGCGGGGGCCGGAAACACCATATATTTT.

Comment on this clone: An end of the junction differs from the germline gene, which may be a read error. The rearrangement joins TRBV4-1 to TRBJ2-7; 8 bases line up with TRBD1. The germline CDR1 and CDR2 sequences are MGHRA and YSYEKL. The CDR3 runs to 17 residues. The CDR3 region is CASSQEGSPGQAYAQYF. CDR3 DNA: TGCGCCAGCAGCCAAGAAGGGTCCCCGGGACAGGCCTACGCGCAGTACTTC.

The rearrangement joins TRBV18 to TRBJ1-1; TRBD1 matches at 9 bases. V lost 6 bases, J lost 4 bases, and 12 bases stayed unmatched. The CDR3 runs to 16 residues. Germline V CDR1 and CDR2: KGHSH, LQKENI. For the CDR3, the DNA is TGTGCCAGCTCCCCAATCGAAGGGGACAGGGCCACTGAAGCTTTCTTT. Translated, it gives CASSPIEGDRATEAFF.

The rearrangement uses TRBV18 and TRBJ1-1, with D maybe TRBD1 (5 bases). V shed 3 bases and J shed 8 bases, with 19 bases lying between them. The germline V gene has CDR1 KGHSH and CDR2 LQKENI. CDR3 length: 15 amino acids. CDR3 DNA sequence: TGTGCCAGCTCACCGCTCGGACAAGACTTTCGCGAAGCTTTCTTT. Translation gives CASSPLGQDFREAFF.

The chain recombines TRBV11-2 with TRBJ2-1; 10 nucleotides line up with TRBD2. The CDR3 extends over 15 amino acids. V lost 5 bases, J lost 9 bases, and 10 bases stayed unmatched. The germline V gene encodes CDR1 SGHAT and CDR2 FQNNGV. The CDR3 nucleotides are TGTGCCAGCAGCGGACTAAGCGGGAGGGCAATTGAGCAGTTCTTC. It encodes CASSGLSGRAIEQFF.

V usage is TRBV6-6 and J usage is TRBJ1-5, with TRBD1 identical over 10 bases. Germline V CDR1 and CDR2: MNHNY, SVGAGI (reference sequence). The J segment lost 7 bases and the V segment lost 6 bases, leaving 6 bases of the junction unmatched. The CDR3 has 14 residues. CDR3: CASSDGQGGQPQHF. In nucleotides, the CDR3 is TGTGCCAGCAGCGACGGACAGGGGGGACAGCCCCAGCATTTT.

The J gene is TRBJ1-2, the V gene TRBV10-3, with D unresolved. Germline CDR1 reads ENHRY; CDR2 reads SYGVKD. The CDR3 is made up of 17 amino acids. The ends were cut back, 3 bases at V and 2 bases at J, with 19 bases in the middle. In DNA form, the CDR3 reads TGTGCCATCAGTGACCCTCGGGGTTTCTACGGGAACTATGGCTACACCTTC. Translating it yields CAISDPRGFYGNYGYTF.

The V call is TRBV5-3, the J call TRBJ1-2; a possible D gene is TRBD1 (5 bases). TRBV5-3 is marked as an open reading frame, function uncertain. Trimming shortened V by 3 bases and J by 7 bases, and 19 bases separated the two germline ends. The CDR3 is 15 amino acids. CDR3: CARSSLRQGPFGYTF. DNA of the CDR3: TGTGCCAGAAGCTCGCTCCGGCAGGGTCCTTTTGGCTACACCTTC.

The rearrangement links TRBV11-2 to TRBJ2-2; 9 nucleotides agree with TRBD2. This CDR3 has 18 amino acids. V shed 5 bases, J shed 0 bases, and the junction held 10 bases outside the gene matches. The V gene's germline CDR1 is SGHAT and CDR2 FQNNGV. This CDR3 is CASSPITRLAANTGELFF. CDR3 DNA sequence: TGTGCCAGCAGCCCCATAACCAGACTAGCGGCGAACACCGGGGAGCTGTTTTTT.

This clone was seen once. CDR3 in amino acids: CASRPSLNTQYF. CDR3 nucleotide sequence: TGTGCCAGCAGGCCGTCACTCAATACGCAGTATTTT. V usage is TRBV6-1 and J usage is TRBJ2-3; D gene uncertain. The CDR3 is 12 residues long. Germline V lookup: CDR1 MNHNS, CDR2 SASEGT. V lost 6 bases to trimming and J lost 7 bases, with 11 bases between them.

The chain couples TRBV7-8 to TRBJ1-1; no clear D. V lost 0 bases, J lost 5 bases, and 10 bases lay in between. The CDR3 is 14 residues long. Germline loops: CDR1 SGHVS, CDR2 FQNEAQ. DNA of the CDR3: TGTGCCAGCAGCTTAGCTAGTGGAGGAACTGAAGCTTTCTTT. Translating it yields CASSLASGGTEAFF.

J is TRBJ1-1 and V is TRBV19, with 7 bases identical to TRBD1. CDR3 size: 17 residues. In germline, CDR1 is LNHDA, CDR2 SQIVND (reference sequence). Trimming took 7 bases from V and 1 from J; bases not matched to a gene: 15. The DNA for the CDR3 is TGTGCCAGTATAGCATTGGCAGGGGGACAGCCGAACACTGAAGCTTTCTTT. Protein sequence: CASIALAGGQPNTEAFF.

V usage is TRBV4-2 and J usage is TRBJ2-7, with TRBD2 matching 7 bases. The CDR3 consists of 15 residues. The germline CDR1 and CDR2 sequences are LGHNA and YNFKEQ. The J segment lost 6 bases and the V segment lost 2 bases, leaving 10 bases of the junction unmatched. DNA of the CDR3: TGTGCCAGCAGCCAAAGCCGGGACTACCAGGGCGAGCAGTACTTC. This codes for CASSQSRDYQGEQYF.

This clone was seen only once. The chain links TRBV19 to TRBJ1-5; 8 nucleotides match TRBD1. CDR1 and CDR2 (germline): LNHDA, SQIVND (reference sequence). This CDR3 is built from 14 residues. Trimming removed 7 bases from V and 3 bases from J; junction bases left unmatched: 5. The CDR3 bases are TGTGCCAGTAATTGGGGACAGGACAATCAGCCCCAGCATTTT. Encoded protein: CASNWGQDNQPQHF.

V usage is TRBV29-1 and J usage is TRBJ1-6, with 7 bases identical to TRBD1. The J segment lost 8 bases and the V segment lost 7 bases, leaving 8 bases of the junction unmatched. The CDR3 totals 13 residues. CDR1 and CDR2 (germline): SQVTM, ANQGSEA. The CDR3 loop is CSARTGDHSPLHF. The CDR3 DNA reads TGCAGCGCAAGAACAGGGGATCATTCACCCCTCCACTTT. The whole variable domain, remainder taken from reference TRBV29-1 and TRBJ1-6, is SAVISQKPSRDICQRGTSLTIQCQVDSQVTMMFWYRQQPGQSLTLIATANQGSEATYESGFVIDKFPISRPNLTFSTLTVSNMSPEDSSIYLCSARTGDHSPLHFGNGTRLTVT.

The chain couples TRBV4-1 to TRBJ2-7; a possible D gene is TRBD1 (5 bases). The germline V and J ends were trimmed by 6 bases and 3 bases, with 6 bases remaining between them. CDR1 and CDR2 from the germline V gene are MGHRA and YSYEKL. The CDR3 is 11 amino acids. CDR3 in DNA: TGCGCCAGCAGTAGGGGCTACGAGCAGTACTTC. Protein sequence: CASSRGYEQYF.

The rearrangement joins TRBV6-1 to TRBJ1-5, with D possibly TRBD1 on 6 matching bases. V was trimmed by 0 bases and J by 7 bases, leaving 13 bases between them. The germline V gene encodes CDR1 MNHNS and CDR2 SASEGT. The CDR3 is 15 residues long. The CDR3 DNA follows: TGTGCCAGCAGTGAAGCGCGGGGGGCTGGGCAGCCCCAGCATTTT. Translation gives CASSEARGAGQPQHF.

The gene calls are TRBV5-3 and TRBJ1-5, with 7 bases fitting TRBD1. TRBV5-3 is known as an ORF, though its function is uncertain. V shed 4 bases, J shed 9 bases, and the junction held 13 bases outside the gene matches. The CDR3 covers 15 residues. CDR3 loop: CARSPKDRRGLPQHF. The CDR3 nucleotides are TGTGCCAGAAGCCCCAAGGACAGGCGGGGCTTGCCCCAGCATTTT.

The chain recombines TRBV11-2 with TRBJ1-3; D not resolved. V lost 5 bases and J 4 bases, leaving 12 bases between the germline ends. The CDR3 length is 14 residues. Germline CDR1 and CDR2: SGHAT and FQNNGV. The CDR3 is CASSAAGPGNTIYF. CDR3 DNA: TGTGCCAGCAGCGCCGCAGGTCCGGGAAACACCATATATTTT.

Only a few counts were recorded for this clone. The chain uses TRBV10-3 and TRBJ2-2, with a possible D match to TRBD2 (6 bases). Trimming cost V 5 bases and J 3 bases, with 13 bases left between them. The CDR3 consists of 15 residues. Germline values: CDR1 ENHRY, CDR2 SYGVKD. The CDR3 region has the DNA TGTGCCATCAGTTCAGGCGGGACTGACACCGGGGAGCTGTTTTTT. Amino acid sequence: CAISSGGTDTGELFF.

The chain employs TRBV4-1 and TRBJ2-5, with D tentatively TRBD2 (6 bases). Trimming removed 0 bases at V and 6 bases at J, with 14 bases between. Germline loops: CDR1 MGHRA, CDR2 YSYEKL. This CDR3 spans 15 amino acids. Here the CDR3 DNA reads TGCGCCAGCAGCCAAGATGTCGGGAGACGGAAGACCCAGTACTTC. Translation gives CASSQDVGRRKTQYF.

The table lists this clone with a few counts. The J gene is TRBJ1-2, the V gene TRBV28; 7 positions agree with TRBD1. This CDR3 spans 16 amino acids. Germline-derived CDR1 and CDR2 are MDHEN and SYDVKM. V was pared by 5 bases and J by 5 bases, with 14 bases of the junction left unmatched. Here the CDR3 DNA reads TGTGCCAGCAGTACTACTAGACAGGGCGTCGGATATGGCTACACCTTC. Translating it yields CASSTTRQGVGYGYTF.

J is TRBJ2-3 and V is TRBV19; the D gene is possibly TRBD2 (5 bases). The CDR3 runs 13 residues. Trimming took off 8 bases at V and 2 bases at J, with 11 bases between the two ends. Germline loops: CDR1 LNHDA, CDR2 SQIVND (reference sequence). This chain's CDR3 is CASAAGLTDTQYF. DNA of the CDR3: TGTGCCAGTGCGGCGGGCCTCACAGATACGCAGTATTTT.

The chain couples TRBV7-6 to TRBJ2-2, with TRBD2 matching 8 bases. With V trimmed by 0 bases and J by 1 base, 1 base remained unmatched. The CDR3 length is 16 residues. Germline values: CDR1 SGHVS, CDR2 FNYEAQ. DNA for the CDR3: TGTGCCAGCAGCTTAGCTGCGGGAGGGAACACCGGGGAGCTGTTTTTT. It specifies CASSLAAGGNTGELFF.

This clone was seen only a few times. The chain uses TRBV6-1 and TRBJ2-2, with 10 bases that match TRBD1. The CDR3 extends over 16 amino acids. V lost 2 bases and J lost 7; bases outside the gene matches: 7. Germline V gene sequence: CDR1 MNHNS, CDR2 SASEGT. CDR3 sequence: CASSEKRTGGLGELFF. CDR3 DNA: TGTGCCAGCAGTGAAAAAAGGACAGGGGGGCTCGGGGAGCTGTTTTTT.